Shown below are 11 T cell receptor beta chains from a single sample sequenced in a study of T cell responses to AZD1222 COVID-19 vaccine. Sequencing was performed with immunoSEQ multiplex PCR; in TCRdb, only in-frame clones are kept and a portion is missing. Of about 160,000 clones in the sample, roughly nine tenths were seen once. Material: peripheral blood, obtained 28 days after the second AZD1222 dose. These receptors came from an adult who received the AZD1222 COVID-19 vaccine.

The gene calls are TRBV9 and TRBJ1-3; D is undetermined. Germline V gene sequence: CDR1 SGDLS, CDR2 YYNGEE. CDR3 length: 12 residues. Trimming cost V 3 bases and J 7 bases, with 8 bases left between them. This CDR3 is CASSDNSNTIYF. The CDR3 nucleotides read TGTGCCAGCAGCGACAACAGTAACACCATATATTTT. Full variable domain (outside the CDR3, taken from reference TRBV9 and TRBJ1-3): DSGVTQTPKHLITATGQRVTLRCSPRSGDLSVYWYQQSLDQGLQFLIQYYNGEERAKGNILERFSAQQFPDLHSELNLSSLELGDSALYFCASSDNSNTIYFGEGSWLTVV.

The chain is built from TRBV4-2 and TRBJ2-1, with TRBD2 matching 9 bases. The germline CDR1 and CDR2 sequences are LGHNA and YNFKEQ. The CDR3 is 16 residues long. V shed 0 bases and J 4 bases; nucleotides not matched to a gene: 4. Here the CDR3 DNA reads TGTGCCAGCAGCCAAGAACCGACTAGCGGTTACAATGAGCAGTTCTTC. Translation gives CASSQEPTSGYNEQFF.

The CDR3 DNA sequence: TGTGCCAGCAGCTCATCAGGGGAAGACTACGAGCAGTACTTC. It specifies CASSSSGEDYEQYF. This sequence joins TRBV7-6 and TRBJ2-7; D might be TRBD1 (6 bases). The CDR3 contains 14 residues. Between the trimmed V and J ends, which lost 4 bases and 3 bases, there was a span of 13 bases. The germline V gene encodes CDR1 SGHVS and CDR2 FNYEAQ.

This chain uses TRBV5-1 with TRBJ1-4; 7 bases are shared with TRBD1. The CDR3 has 14 residues. The junction had 2 bases not matched to a gene; V was cut back by 1 base and J by 5 bases. CDR1 is SGHRS, CDR2 YFSETQ, per germline. The CDR3 DNA follows: TGCGCCAGCAGCTTGAGGGGGCTGAATGAAAAACTGTTTTTT. Amino acids: CASSLRGLNEKLFF.

This chain links TRBV18 with TRBJ2-2; D may be TRBD1 or TRBD2 (5 bases each). The CDR3 runs to 19 residues. Trimming removed 1 base at V and 1 base at J, with 19 bases between. CDR1 KGHSH and CDR2 LQKENI come from the germline V gene. The CDR3 DNA follows: TGTGCCAGCTCACCACGCCTCCGGGACCGGCCCCGGAACACCGGGGAGCTGTTTTTT. It specifies CASSPRLRDRPRNTGELFF.

The CDR3 DNA reads as TGTGCCACCAGCAGAGGCAGGTTGAACACTGAAGCTTTCTTT. This translates into CATSRGRLNTEAFF. The chain joins TRBV15 to TRBJ1-1; D unresolved. The CDR3 contains 14 residues. CDR1 LNHNV and CDR2 YYDKDF come from the germline V gene (reference sequence). V lost 1 base to trimming and J lost 0 bases, with 6 bases between them.

The chain employs TRBV2 and TRBJ1-2, with no clear D. Germline V gives CDR1 SNHLY, CDR2 FYNNEI. The CDR3 loop spans 12 amino acids. Trimming removed 6 bases at V and 5 bases at J, with 10 bases between. DNA for the CDR3: TGTGCCAGCAGCGGGGAGATATATGGCTACACCTTC. This sequence encodes CASSGEIYGYTF.

The J gene is TRBJ1-1, the V gene TRBV13; D is ambiguous. Trimming stripped 8 bases from V and 5 bases from J, with 12 bases between. Germline V lookup: CDR1 PRHDT, CDR2 FYEKMQ (reference sequence). The CDR3 extends over 12 amino acids. CDR3 sequence: CASAYTRTEAFF. As DNA, the CDR3 is TGTGCCAGCGCGTATACCCGGACTGAAGCTTTCTTT.

The chain carries TRBV4-1 and TRBJ1-3; D perhaps matches TRBD1 (6 bases). CDR1 is MGHRA, CDR2 YSYEKL, per germline. CDR3 length: 14 amino acids. V was trimmed by 5 bases and J by 2 bases, leaving 10 bases between them. CDR3 sequence (DNA): TGCGCCAGCAGCACCCGGGACACTGGAAACACCATATATTTT. Residues: CASSTRDTGNTIYF.

The chain has TRBV27 and TRBJ1-4; D not resolved. In germline, CDR1 is MNHEY, CDR2 SMNVEV (reference sequence). Trimming removed 4 bases from V and 3 bases from J, with 12 bases in between. This CDR3 contains 15 residues. The CDR3 loop is CASSSNRLPNEKLFF. The CDR3 DNA sequence: TGTGCCAGCAGTTCCAACAGACTCCCTAATGAAAAACTGTTTTTT. Looking up the rest from reference TRBV27 and TRBJ1-4 gives the full variable domain: EAQVTQNPRYLITVTGKKLTVTCSQNMNHEYMSWYRQDPGLGLRQIYYSMNVEVTDKGDVPEGYKVSRKEKRNFPLILESPSPNQTSLYFCASSSNRLPNEKLFFGSGTQLSVL.

J is TRBJ1-2 and V is TRBV6-5, with unresolved D. Germline loops: CDR1 MNHEY, CDR2 SVGAGI. The V and J ends lost 5 bases and 8 bases respectively, with 12 bases between them. The CDR3 runs to 12 residues. CDR3 in amino acids: CASSRHDGGYTF. The CDR3 DNA sequence: TGTGCCAGCAGTCGGCACGACGGCGGCTACACCTTC.